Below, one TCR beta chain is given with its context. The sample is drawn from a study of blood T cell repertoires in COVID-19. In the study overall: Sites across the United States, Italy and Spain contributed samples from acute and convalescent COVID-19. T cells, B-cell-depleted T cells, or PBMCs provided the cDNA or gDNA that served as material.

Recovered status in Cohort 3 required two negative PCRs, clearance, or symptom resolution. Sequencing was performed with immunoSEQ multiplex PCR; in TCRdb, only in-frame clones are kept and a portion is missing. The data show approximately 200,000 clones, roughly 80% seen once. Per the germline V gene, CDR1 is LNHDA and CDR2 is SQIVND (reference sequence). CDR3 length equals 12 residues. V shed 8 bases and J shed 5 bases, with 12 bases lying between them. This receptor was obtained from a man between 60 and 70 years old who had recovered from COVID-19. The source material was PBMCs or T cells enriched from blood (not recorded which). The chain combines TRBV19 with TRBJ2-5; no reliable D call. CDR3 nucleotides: TGTGCCAGTGGTTGGGTGAGGGAGACCCAGTACTTC. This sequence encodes CASGWVRETQYF. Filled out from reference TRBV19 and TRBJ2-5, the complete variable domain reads DGGITQSPKYLFRKEGQNVTLSCEQNLNHDAMYWYRQDPGQGLRLIYYSQIVNDFQKGDIAEGYSVSREKKESFPLTVTSAQKNPTAFYLCASGWVRETQYFGPGTRLLVL.